This passage covers 19 T cell receptor beta chains from one sample sequenced in a study of blood T cell repertoires in COVID-19. Clones were sequenced by immunoSEQ multiplex PCR, and TCRdb holds only the in-frame ones, with some missing. The sample carries fewer than 100,000 clones, roughly 85% recorded once. Sequenced: peripheral blood. All receptors come from a man between 65 and 85 years old with acute or convalescent COVID-19.

DNA for the CDR3: TGTGCCAGCAGCTTGAACCGGGTGTCACCCCTCCACTTT. Protein: CASSLNRVSPLHF. The chain employs TRBV5-4 and TRBJ1-6; D uncertain. This CDR3 comprises 13 residues. V gave up 1 base and J gave up 10 bases, with 9 bases separating them. Germline V gene data show CDR1 as SGHNT and CDR2 as YYREEE (reference sequence). Full variable domain (outside the CDR3, taken from reference TRBV5-4 and TRBJ1-6): ETGVTQSPTHLIKTRGQQVTLRCSSQSGHNTVSWYQQALGQGPQFIFQYYREEENGRGNFPPRFSGLQFPNYSSELNVNALELDDSALYLCASSLNRVSPLHFGNGTRLTVT.

The rearrangement links TRBV6-1 to TRBJ1-2; D might be TRBD1 (5 bases). This CDR3 contains 14 residues. CDR1 MNHNS and CDR2 SASEGT come from the germline V gene. V gave up 0 bases and J gave up 4 bases, with 9 bases separating them. For the CDR3, the DNA is TGTGCCAGCAGTGAAGCACCCACAGGCTATGGCTACACCTTC. Translation gives CASSEAPTGYGYTF.

The rearrangement uses TRBV19 and TRBJ1-1; TRBD1 agrees at 12 bases. The CDR3 runs to 15 residues. J gave up 5 bases and V 5 bases, and 6 bases lay outside the gene matches. Germline lookup yields CDR1 LNHDA and CDR2 SQIVND (reference sequence). The DNA for the CDR3 is TGTGCCAGTAGTGAGGGACAGGGGGCGCGTACTGAAGCTTTCTTT. This sequence encodes CASSEGQGARTEAFF.

About this clone itself: One end of the junction does not line up with germline, which may come from a read error. The rearrangement uses TRBV29-1 and TRBJ2-5; 10 bases are shared with TRBD2. The CDR3 sequence is 14 residues long. Per germline, CDR1 SQVTM and CDR2 ANQGSEA. The CDR3 bases are TGCCGCGTTGGGGGAGCGGGGGGGCGCGGGACCCAGTACTTC. Translation gives CRVGGAGGRGTQYF.

The chain recombines TRBV4-2 with TRBJ1-2; D possibly corresponds to TRBD1 (5 bases). The CDR3 spans 17 residues. Between the trimmed V and J ends, which lost 0 bases and 0 bases, there was a span of 14 bases. Germline assignment: CDR1 LGHNA and CDR2 YNFKEQ. The CDR3 DNA is TGTGCCAGCAGCCAAGATAGGCGGGGCGGATCTAACTATGGCTACACCTTC. This gives the protein CASSQDRRGGSNYGYTF.

The CDR3 protein is CASSPGTGGADYGYTF. Here the CDR3 DNA reads TGTGCCAGCTCACCTGGGACAGGGGGCGCAGACTATGGCTACACCTTC. The chain has TRBV18 and TRBJ1-2, with 12 positions matching TRBD1. The CDR3 has 16 amino acids. Germline V CDR1 and CDR2: KGHSH, LQKENI. V was clipped by 3 bases and J by 3 bases; unmatched bases: 5.

The chain has TRBV7-8 and TRBJ2-3; possibly TRBD1 for D (6 bases). CDR1 is SGHVS and CDR2 is FQNEAQ in the germline V gene. V lost 5 bases, J lost 2 bases, and 17 bases lay in between. This CDR3 has 16 amino acids. The CDR3 DNA follows: TGTGCCAGCAGCCGCTCAGGGGACGCTAACACAGATACGCAGTATTTT. Its translation is CASSRSGDANTDTQYF.

This clone is judged medium-sized. V and J are TRBV9 and TRBJ2-7, with 8 positions matching TRBD2. Germline CDR1 and CDR2: SGDLS and YYNGEE. This CDR3 has 15 amino acids. The ends lost 3 bases at V and 6 bases at J; junction bases unmatched: 11. The CDR3 nucleotides read TGTGCCAGCAGCGCCTTTAGCGGGGCCCCGGGCGAGCAGTACTTC. This translates into CASSAFSGAPGEQYF. Full variable domain (missing parts from reference TRBV9 and TRBJ2-7): DSGVTQTPKHLITATGQRVTLRCSPRSGDLSVYWYQQSLDQGLQFLIQYYNGEERAKGNILERFSAQQFPDLHSELNLSSLELGDSALYFCASSAFSGAPGEQYFGPGTRLTVT.

The chain carries TRBV29-1 and TRBJ2-5; 7 bases agree with TRBD1. The CDR3 sequence is 13 residues long. Germline CDR1 SQVTM, CDR2 ANQGSEA. V gave up 5 bases and J gave up 4 bases; unmatched junction bases: 7. The CDR3, as DNA: TGCAGCGTTAACAGGGGTATAGGAGAGACCCAGTACTTC. Translating it yields CSVNRGIGETQYF.

A single count supports this clone. This chain uses TRBV6-4 with TRBJ2-3; 10 bases agree with TRBD2. Germline V CDR1 and CDR2: MRHNA, SNTAGT. J gave up 6 bases and V 0 bases, and 9 bases lay outside the gene matches. The CDR3 length is 17 residues. The CDR3: CASSDSGLAGAGDTQYF. The DNA of the CDR3 is TGTGCCAGCAGTGACTCAGGGCTAGCGGGGGCCGGGGATACGCAGTATTTT.

V is TRBV19 and J is TRBJ1-5; 10 positions match TRBD1. The CDR3 totals 14 residues. Per the germline V gene, CDR1 is LNHDA and CDR2 is SQIVND (reference sequence). V dropped 4 bases and J dropped 8; count of bases not matched to a gene: 5. CDR3 sequence reads: CASSSGQGVEPQHF. The CDR3 DNA reads TGTGCCAGTAGTAGTGGACAGGGGGTTGAGCCCCAGCATTTT.

The V gene is TRBV7-3, the J gene TRBJ2-2, with D tentatively TRBD2 (5 bases). The CDR3 is 14 amino acids. Trimming shortened V by 5 bases and J by 5 bases, and 12 bases separated the two germline ends. Germline V gene data show CDR1 as SGHTA and CDR2 as FQGTGA. The CDR3 nucleotides read TGTGCCAGCAGCCGCCCGGGGAGTACCGGGGAGCTGTTTTTT. Translation: CASSRPGSTGELFF. Looking up the rest from reference TRBV7-3 and TRBJ2-2 gives the full variable domain: GAGVSQTPSNKVTEKGKYVELRCDPISGHTALYWYRQSLGQGPEFLIYFQGTGAADDSGLPNDRFFAVRPEGSVSTLKIQRTERGDSAVYLCASSRPGSTGELFFGEGSRLTVL.

The J gene is TRBJ2-2, the V gene TRBV5-1, with 7 bases fitting TRBD2. The CDR3 is made up of 13 amino acids. From germline, CDR1 is SGHRS and CDR2 YFSETQ. With V trimmed by 4 bases and J by 6 bases, 3 bases remained unmatched. The CDR3 nucleotides are TGCGCCAGCAGCCCGGGAGGAGCCGGGGAGCTGTTTTTT. Translation gives CASSPGGAGELFF.

The rearrangement uses TRBV2 and TRBJ2-3; the match to TRBD2 covers 7 bases. V was pared by 5 bases and J by 0 bases, with 8 bases of the junction left unmatched. Germline V gives CDR1 SNHLY, CDR2 FYNNEI. The CDR3 has 16 amino acids. CDR3 nucleotides: TGTGCCAGCAGTCGAGGACTAGAACGAAGCACAGATACGCAGTATTTT. Protein: CASSRGLERSTDTQYF. Filled out from reference TRBV2 and TRBJ2-3, the complete variable domain reads EPEVTQTPSHQVTQMGQEVILRCVPISNHLYFYWYRQILGQKVEFLVSFYNNEISEKSEIFDDQFSVERPDGSNFTLKIRSTKLEDSAMYFCASSRGLERSTDTQYFGPGTRLTVL.

The chain carries TRBV14 and TRBJ2-7; TRBD1 matches 9 bases. V lost 3 bases and J lost 3; bases outside the gene matches: 6. CDR1 is SGHDN and CDR2 is FVKESK in the germline V gene. The CDR3 spans 15 residues. For the CDR3, the DNA is TGTGCCAGCAGCCACCCGGGACAGGGTGTCTACGAGCAGTACTTC. This encodes CASSHPGQGVYEQYF.

This sequence joins TRBV5-6 and TRBJ1-4; a possible D gene is TRBD1 (6 bases). Trimming took 0 bases from V and 16 from J, leaving 19 bases between them. CDR3 size: 14 residues. Germline values: CDR1 SGHDT, CDR2 YYEEEE. CDR3 bases: TGTGCCAGCAGCTTGGCTCTTACAGGGAAGATTTCGTTTTTT. It yields the protein CASSLALTGKISFF.

This clone was detected a few times. CDR3 loop: CASSESDRVDEKLFF. CDR3 bases: TGTGCCAGCAGTGAATCGGACAGGGTTGATGAAAAACTGTTTTTT. The chain joins TRBV25-1 to TRBJ1-4, with 8 bases fitting TRBD1. This CDR3 comprises 15 residues. V gave up 1 base and J gave up 6 bases; unmatched junction bases: 4. Germline V gene data show CDR1 as MGHDK and CDR2 as SYGVNS.

Turning to this clone: Sequence at one end of the junction differs from germline and may be a read error. The rearrangement links TRBV7-7 to TRBJ2-5, with D maybe TRBD1 (6 bases). Germline values: CDR1 SSHAT, CDR2 FNYEAQ (reference sequence). The CDR3 extends over 14 amino acids. For the CDR3, the DNA is TGTGCTAGCACCACTTCAGAAGGGGGAGAGACCCAGTACTTC. Protein sequence: CASTTSEGGETQYF.

J is TRBJ1-5 and V is TRBV15; D is uncertain. From germline, CDR1 is LNHNV and CDR2 YYDKDF (reference sequence). The CDR3 totals 17 residues. The germline V and J ends were trimmed by 3 bases and 3 bases, with 18 bases remaining between them. The CDR3 reads CATSSEEGRRINQPQHF. CDR3 nucleotide sequence: TGTGCCACCAGCAGCGAGGAGGGTCGGAGAATCAATCAGCCCCAGCATTTT.